A selection of T cell receptor beta chains follows, all from one sample in a study of cytomegalovirus exposure and HLA in healthy donors. The protocol was immunoSEQ multiplex PCR, while the TCRdb copy is restricted to in-frame clones and leaves out a portion. The data contain about 130,000 clones, approximately 80% of them singletons. Sequencing input: PBMCs. These receptors were obtained from a man aged 35 to 55 in good health and CMV-seronegative. The CDR3 runs from the conserved cysteine through the conserved F or W. The order of the fields is J gene, D gene, clone size, CDR3 length, V gene, CDR3 DNA, CDR3 protein. A D gene is named only where the DNA matches it firmly. Only some rows state a clone size, as once, few, many or a class for expanded clones.

TRBJ1-2 TRBD1 . 13 TRBV10-3 TGTGCCACCGGACAGGATACTAACTATGGCTACACCTTC CATGQDTNYGYTF
TRBJ1-1 TRBD1 few 13 TRBV10-3 TGTGCCATCAGGGGACAGCTGAACACTGAAGCTTTCTTT CAIRGQLNTEAFF
TRBJ2-1 TRBD1 . 15 TRBV18 TGTGCCAGCTCACCACCAACAGGGGGAATAAATGAGCAGTTCTTC CASSPPTGGINEQFF
TRBJ1-2 . . 17 TRBV28 TGTGCCAGCAGTTGGGGGGTCGGGGGGGTGAGTAGGGTTGGCTACACCTTC CASSWGVGGVSRVGYTF
TRBJ1-1 TRBD1 few 12 TRBV29-1 TGCAGCGTGGGGACAGTAAACACTGAAGCTTTCTTT CSVGTVNTEAFF
TRBJ2-7 . once 12 TRBV7-8 TGTGCCAGCAGCACCAGACAGCGCGAGCAGTACTTC CASSTRQREQYF
TRBJ2-1 TRBD1 . 13 TRBV27 TGTGCCAGCAGCTGGACAGGGCCCAATGAGCAGTTCTTC CASSWTGPNEQFF
TRBJ1-2 TRBD1 . 15 TRBV9 TGTGCCCCCGGGGGGGAGGGGGCTCCCTCGGATGGCTACACCTTC CAPGGEGAPSDGYTF
TRBJ1-3 . . 17 TRBV15 TGTGCCACCAGCAGAGTAAACAGGCACTACTCTGGAAACACCATATATTTT CATSRVNRHYSGNTIYF
TRBJ2-3 TRBD2 . 18 TRBV7-8 TGTGCCAGCAGCCCACCCCGTGCCGGGACTAGTTTCATCGATACGCAGTATTTT CASSPPRAGTSFIDTQYF
TRBJ2-1 . . 12 TRBV30 TGTGCCTGGAGTGACACGCGGAGGGAGCAGTTCTTC CAWSDTRREQFF
TRBJ2-1 TRBD1 once 14 TRBV5-1 TGCGCCAGCAACTCGGGACAGGGTTACAATGAGCAGTTCTTC CASNSGQGYNEQFF
TRBJ2-7 . . 13 TRBV5-4 TGTGCCAGCAGTAGGCAGGCCACCTACGAGCAGTACTTC CASSRQATYEQYF
TRBJ2-6 . . 13 TRBV5-6 TGTGCCAGCAGCCCTGGCGGGGCCAACGTCCTGACTTTC CASSPGGANVLTF
TRBJ2-5 . . 15 TRBV5-6 TGTGCCAGCAGCTCATACGGGAGTCCGCAAGAGACCCAGTACTTC CASSSYGSPQETQYF
TRBJ1-2 TRBD1 . 15 TRBV15 TGTGCCACCAGCAGAGAGGACAGGGGTGACTATGGCTACACCTTC CATSREDRGDYGYTF
TRBJ2-5 TRBD2 . 15 TRBV5-6 TGTGCCAGCAGCCCACGACAGGTTTTCCAGCGGGAGCAGTACTTC CASSPRQVFQREQYF
TRBJ1-1 . . 14 TRBV6-5 TGTGCCAGCAGCTGGCAGGGCATGAACACTGAAGCTTTCTTT CASSWQGMNTEAFF
TRBJ2-3 TRBD1 . 15 TRBV28 TGTGCCAGCAGCACACACGGGACAGAGGAACGTACGCAGTATTTT CASSTHGTEERTQYF
TRBJ1-2 . . 13 TRBV7-2 TGTGCCAGCAGCTTTCACAGGGAAAAGGGCTACACCTTC CASSFHREKGYTF
TRBJ2-1 . . 17 TRBV7-8 TGTGCCAGCAGCTGGGGGGAGACGGGAAGCTCCTACAATGAGCAGTTCTTC CASSWGETGSSYNEQFF
TRBJ1-1 . . 14 TRBV5-1 TGCGCCAGCAGCTTGATCAGGGCGAACACTGAAGCTTTCTTT CASSLIRANTEAFF
TRBJ2-7 TRBD1 . 14 TRBV11-2 TGTGCCAGCAGCTTAGGGCAGGGGGATCTCGAGCAGTACTTC CASSLGQGDLEQYF
TRBJ2-5 . . 15 TRBV7-2 TGTGCCAGCAGCTTAGCGGTGTGGGGGCGTGAGACCCAGTACTTC CASSLAVWGRETQYF
TRBJ2-1 . once 13 TRBV6-1 TGTGCCAGCAGTGGGACAGCCCACAATGAGCAGTTCTTC CASSGTAHNEQFF
TRBJ2-1 . . 16 TRBV7-2 TGTGCCAGCAGCATTCGGGACGGGACACGTTACAATGAGCAGTTCTTC CASSIRDGTRYNEQFF
TRBJ1-1 . . 14 TRBV19 TGTGCCAGTAGTATTGGGGGGATACGCACTGAAGCTTTCTTT CASSIGGIRTEAFF
TRBJ1-2 TRBD1 . 14 TRBV15 TGTGCCACCAGCGCAGGGGGCGCTCTGTATGGCTACACCTTC CATSAGGALYGYTF
TRBJ1-5 TRBD1 . 15 TRBV9 TGTGCCAGCAGCGGTGGACAGGGTTTCGGTCAGCCCCAGCATTTT CASSGGQGFGQPQHF
TRBJ1-2 . . 15 TRBV19 TGTGCCAGTAGTACCCGGGACGGAGGGGTCTATGGCTACACCTTC CASSTRDGGVYGYTF
TRBJ2-6 . . 18 TRBV2 TGTGCCAGCAGTGCGCGACAGACCACGATCTCTGGGGCCAACGTCCTGACTTTC CASSARQTTISGANVLTF
TRBJ2-7 TRBD1 . 16 TRBV18 TGTGCCAGCTCACCGAGCCGGGACAGGGGAATCTACGAGCAGTACTTC CASSPSRDRGIYEQYF
TRBJ1-4 TRBD1 . 16 TRBV7-9 TGTTCCAGCAGCCAGACAGGGCTCATTGAAGCAGAAAAACTGTTTTTT CSSSQTGLIEAEKLFF
TRBJ2-3 TRBD1 . 17 TRBV25-1 TGTGCCAGCAGTTCAAAAACCGGGACAGGGTGGTCAGATACGCAGTATTTT CASSSKTGTGWSDTQYF
TRBJ2-7 TRBD1 once 17 TRBV11-2 TGTGCCAGCAGCTTAAGGGTCTCCGGGACAGATTCCTACGAGCAGTACTTC CASSLRVSGTDSYEQYF
TRBJ2-7 . . 11 TRBV27 TGTGCCAGCAGTTTTGCGCACGAGCAGTACTTC CASSFAHEQYF
TRBJ2-5 TRBD1 . 14 TRBV6-6 TGTGCCAGCAGTTACTCGGCAGGGGGTGAGACCCAGTACTTC CASSYSAGGETQYF
TRBJ2-2 . . 13 TRBV9 TGTGCCAGCAGCGTAGCCGGTGGCGGGGAGCTGTTTTTT CASSVAGGGELFF
TRBJ1-1 . . 12 TRBV7-2 TGTGCCAGCAGCCGCGAATTGGGGGGAGCTTTCTTT CASSRELGGAFF
TRBJ2-7 . once 16 TRBV4-3 TGCGCCAGCAGCCAAGGAATGGCAGGACAGAACTACGAGCAGTACTTC CASSQGMAGQNYEQYF
TRBJ2-2 . once 14 TRBV5-4 TGTGCCAGCAGCCCCGGACGAGGGACCGGGGAGCTGTTTTTT CASSPGRGTGELFF
TRBJ2-3 TRBD1 . 16 TRBV4-1 TGCGCCAGCAGCCAGAATCCGGGACAGAGCACAGATACGCAGTATTTT CASSQNPGQSTDTQYF
TRBJ2-3 TRBD1 . 17 TRBV12-5 TGTGCTAGTGGCTTATTCCCGGGACAGGGGGTCGCAGATACGCAGTATTTT CASGLFPGQGVADTQYF
TRBJ1-1 . . 14 TRBV19 TGTGCCAGTAGTATCGGGGGGAGTTACACTGAAGCTTTCTTT CASSIGGSYTEAFF
TRBJ1-4 . once 14 TRBV9 TGTGCCAGCAGCGTGGAGGGGCGCGGTGAAAAACTGTTTTTT CASSVEGRGEKLFF
TRBJ1-1 TRBD1 . 14 TRBV7-3 TGTGCCAGCAGCTTGACAGGGGCGGACACTGAAGCTTTCTTT CASSLTGADTEAFF
TRBJ2-7 . few 11 TRBV5-6 TGTGCCAGCAGCTTTAGTTCCGAGCAGTACTTC CASSFSSEQYF
TRBJ1-6 . . 12 TRBV27 TGTGCCAGCGGGGAGAGGGATTCACCCCTCCACTTT CASGERDSPLHF
TRBJ2-3 TRBD2 few 17 TRBV5-1 TGCGCCAGCAGCCCCACCTCCCGGCGGGGGAAATCAGATACGCAGTATTTT CASSPTSRRGKSDTQYF
TRBJ2-2 TRBD1 . 15 TRBV7-8 TGTGCCAGCAGCCTCCAGGGACAGTTTACCGGGGAGCTGTTTTTT CASSLQGQFTGELFF
TRBJ2-2 . once 15 TRBV6-5 TGTGCCACCGCCTCCCAGGGAGCGGGCACCGGGGAGCTGTTTTTT CATASQGAGTGELFF
TRBJ2-5 . . 15 TRBV4-2 TGTGCCAGCAGCCCCCGGGACTCCGGGCGGGAGACCCAGTACTTC CASSPRDSGRETQYF
TRBJ2-3 . . 16 TRBV21-1 TGTGCCAGCAGCAAACTGCAGGGGTCGAGGTCAGATACGCAGTATTTT CASSKLQGSRSDTQYF
TRBJ1-5 . . 16 TRBV2 TGTGCCAGCAGTGAAGCGGGGGGAGCGAGCAATCAGCCCCAGCATTTT CASSEAGGASNQPQHF